This T cell receptor beta chain was identified in a study of post-analysis software for immune sequencing data (dated by TCRdb to about 2015). In the study overall: Disease courses on record covered relapsing-remitting, secondary progressive and progressive-relapsing multiple sclerosis, though some patients had no subtype annotation. The patient repertoires were compared against 11 previously published healthy control repertoires obtained from donors aged 6 to 25 years. A subset of samples was prepared in parallel using single-end sample barcoding, then pooled and co-amplified after Illumina adapter ligation.

This clonotype was picked up one time. What this receptor recognizes is not known. Base qualities were left out, and no much larger clone turns up one base away. The CDR3 has 14 amino acids, counting the end cysteine and phenylalanine. Of the read, only the CDR3 DNA is kept; its 42 bases are in frame from base 1. CDR1 and CDR2 are read off the germline V gene as MNHNS and SASEGT. V and J lose 4 bases and 4 bases, and a span of 13 bases separates them. The investigation overall reported the following: When samples were clustered directly using the F measure, samples prepared in the same batch co-clustered strongly, which prompted a batch-effect correction. The multiple sclerosis patient group was slightly younger than the control group. Roughly 5 TRBV segments, including TRBV5-6, TRBV5-1 and TRBV20-1, were significantly more frequent in patients than controls. Significantly lower normalized Chao1 diversity was found in multiple sclerosis patients than in controls, suggesting substantial peripheral T-cell clonal expansion.

To demonstrate the VDJtools post-analysis software, TCR beta repertoires were profiled from the peripheral blood of about 13 young patients with multiple sclerosis. Multiple sclerosis patients were children and adolescents aged roughly 6 to 16 years. Receptor amplification or capture employed PCR. The data were produced on an Illumina HiSeq 2500. Unique molecular identifiers were incorporated into TCR beta cDNA libraries to reduce PCR and sequencing biases. Around 500,000 cDNA molecules were obtained for every 1 to 10 million input T cells, so each molecule roughly corresponded to one T cell. The same protocol used for the earlier healthy control dataset was applied to prepare and sequence the patient libraries. Within a given batch, samples were prepared together, multiplexed and sequenced on the same HiSeq lane. In the authors' own workflow: MIGEC was used to process the raw barcoded reads, and molecular identifier groups with only a single read were discarded before consensus assembly and CDR3 extraction. Clonotype tables were post-analysed with VDJtools, and diversity was normalized by down-sampling all datasets to the smallest sample size. In repertoire overlap clustering, CDR3 amino acid sequences, but not nucleotide sequences, were matched to correct batch-related cross-sample contamination. Through fastp at Q25 and MiXCR, TCRdb rebuilt clones from the public reads, retaining in-frame beta chains. Entries that share a CDR3 protein sequence are merged under the most common genes and DNA. Here the V and J calls rest on TCRdb's processing, not on the authors' analysis. This sample gives 750,000 to 950,000 distinct CDR3 sequences in total; roughly 46% of them show up just once. Around 4.7% of the sample lies in the top ten.

This TCR came from a girl between 5 and 17 years old with multiple sclerosis. The source material was blood. This chain is built from TRBV6-1 and TRBJ1-2, with the D gene too uncertain to name. CDR3 loop: CASSAMVTSYGYTF. In nucleotides, the sequence is TGTGCCAGCAGTGCTATGGTCACCAGCTATGGCTACACCTTC.